This TCR beta chain comes out of a study of identical twins' blood T cells. About the research overall: Roughly 51 million reads came from about 12 libraries, six alpha, six beta. Whole-study results and caveats: Shared CDR3 clonotype counts tracked mainly the product of cloneset sizes.

Original analysis: Each donor had about 100,000 to nearly 550,000 clonotypes. In TCRdb, the 5' RACE reads were re-called with MiXCR into one record per CDR3 protein. TCRdb's processing, not the authors' own work, is the source of the V and J calls. The data show roughly 340,000 distinct CDR3 sequences, with more than 25% seen just once and 5.5% to 7% held by the top ten. The CDR3 totals 13 residues. Per the germline V gene, CDR1 is DFQATT and CDR2 is SNEGSKA (reference sequence). With V trimmed by 2 bases and J by 5 bases, 5 bases remained unmatched. All three twin pairs grew up together with likely shared infections and vaccines. About this clonotype itself: What it binds is not known.

What was sequenced was PBMCs. The rearrangement joins TRBV20-1 to TRBJ1-1; the match to TRBD1 covers 7 bases. This receptor was obtained from a woman aged 18-50 years in good health. The CDR3 protein is CSARYRGRTEAFF. The DNA for the CDR3 is TGCAGTGCTAGATACAGGGGCAGGACTGAAGCTTTCTTT.